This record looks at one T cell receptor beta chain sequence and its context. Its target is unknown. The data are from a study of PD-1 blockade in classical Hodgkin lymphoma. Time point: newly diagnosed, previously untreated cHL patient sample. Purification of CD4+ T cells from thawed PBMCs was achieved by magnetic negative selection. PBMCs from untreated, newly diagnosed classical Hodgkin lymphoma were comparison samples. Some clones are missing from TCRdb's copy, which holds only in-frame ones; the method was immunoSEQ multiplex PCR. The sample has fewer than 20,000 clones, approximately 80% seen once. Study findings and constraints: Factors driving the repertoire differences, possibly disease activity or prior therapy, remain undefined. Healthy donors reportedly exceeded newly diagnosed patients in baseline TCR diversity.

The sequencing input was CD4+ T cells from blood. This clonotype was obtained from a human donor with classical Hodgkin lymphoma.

This CDR3 reads CASSLPTGTLPYEQYF. Written as DNA, the CDR3 is TGTGCCAGCAGTTTACCTACCGGGACATTGCCCTACGAGCAGTACTTC. V gene TRBV28 combines with J gene TRBJ2-7; D may be TRBD1 (6 bases). CDR1 and CDR2 from the germline V gene are MDHEN and SYDVKM. The V and J ends lost 2 bases and 2 bases respectively, with 16 bases between them. The CDR3 runs 16 residues.